This T cell receptor (beta chain) came from a study of CD8+ T cells in alopecia areata. Looking at the study overall: Those treated were given oral tofacitinib at 5 to 10 mg twice daily.

This clone appeared once. In each case, RNA was isolated and then reverse transcribed into cDNA as the sequencing template. Using immunoSEQ multiplex PCR, the repertoire was profiled, and TCRdb retains in-frame clones only, with some absent. The data show over 150,000 clones, 50% to 60% seen once. V lost 0 bases and J 0 bases, leaving 5 bases between the germline ends. This CDR3 region has 14 residues. Looked up from germline, CDR1 is SNHLY and CDR2 is FYNNEI. Sorting of CD4+ and CD8+ T cells was performed on PBMCs. This specimen was CD4+ T cells sorted from blood, taken at week 0. The sequence was collected from a human donor with alopecia areata. V usage is TRBV2 and J usage is TRBJ1-1, with D possibly matching TRBD1 (5 bases). CDR3 amino acids: CASSEATVNTEAFF. The CDR3 coding sequence is TGTGCCAGCAGTGAAGCGACAGTGAACACTGAAGCTTTCTTT.